This T cell receptor (beta chain) is from a study of blood T cell repertoires in COVID-19. In the study overall: Spain, Italy and the United States supplied samples that represented acute and convalescent COVID-19. The analysed material was cDNA or gDNA that came from T cells, B-cell-depleted T cells, or PBMCs.

TCRdb's copy holds only in-frame clones and misses some; the assay was immunoSEQ multiplex PCR. The sample lists tens of thousands of clones, approximately 86% occurring once. Germline-derived CDR1 and CDR2 are KGHDR and SFDVKD. Trimming took 4 bases from V and 8 from J, leaving 23 bases between them. The CDR3 is 18 residues long. The sequenced sample consisted of peripheral blood. The receptor was isolated from a man of 80 years or more with active or convalescent COVID-19. The chain carries TRBV24-1 and TRBJ1-6; possibly TRBD1 for D (5 bases). The CDR3 sequence: CATSEPRQGIDGHSPLHF. The DNA of the CDR3 is TGTGCCACCAGTGAGCCCCGGCAGGGAATCGACGGGCATTCACCCCTCCACTTT.